The 3 T cell receptor beta chains below come from one sample, sequenced in a study of OX40 agonist ivuxolimab in advanced cancers. Sequencing used immunoSEQ multiplex PCR; TCRdb keeps in-frame clones, though not all of them. The repertoire consists of about 50,000 clones, with around nine tenths occurring once and the leading ten covering 3% to 4%. The sequenced sample was CD4+ or CD8+ T cells sorted from blood, obtained in a trial of the OX40 agonist ivuxolimab. Receptors were obtained from an adult with an advanced solid tumor such as melanoma, head and neck, liver or kidney cancer.

The chain has TRBV29-1 and TRBJ2-1; 10 nucleotides line up with TRBD1. The CDR3 has 15 residues. Germline V gene lookup returns CDR1 SQVTM and CDR2 ANQGSEA. The V segment lost 7 bases and the J segment 3 bases; nucleotides outside the gene matches: 9. The CDR3 DNA reads as TGCAGCGCAGACCCTGGACAGGGGGTCTACAATGAGCAGTTCTTC. Its translation is CSADPGQGVYNEQFF.

The chain couples TRBV5-4 to TRBJ1-2; 10 bases align to TRBD1. V was pared by 4 bases and J by 4 bases, with 7 bases of the junction left unmatched. Germline assignment: CDR1 SGHNT and CDR2 YYREEE (reference sequence). The CDR3 runs 15 residues. CDR3: CASSDPRQGAYGYTF. Written as DNA, the CDR3 is TGTGCCAGCAGCGACCCCCGACAGGGGGCCTATGGCTACACCTTC.

The rearrangement links TRBV4-1 to TRBJ2-7, with 11 bases lining up with TRBD2. This CDR3 is built from 16 residues. With 5 bases clipped from V and 2 bases from J, the junction kept 8 bases outside the gene matches. Germline values: CDR1 MGHRA, CDR2 YSYEKL. The CDR3 nucleotides are TGCGCCAGCAGCGCCTTAGCGGGGGGGCCCCCCTACGAGCAGTACTTC. This sequence encodes CASSALAGGPPYEQYF.